A selection of T cell receptor beta chains follows, all from one sample in a study of blood T cell repertoires in COVID-19. Libraries were prepared by immunoSEQ multiplex PCR; TCRdb keeps only in-frame clonotypes and omits some of them. The top ten clones hold approximately 1.9% of a sample with around 330,000 clones, 85% of them seen once. Sequencing was carried out using PBMCs or T cells enriched from blood (not recorded which). All receptors come from a woman in her twenties or thirties who had been exposed to COVID-19. CDR3s include the opening cysteine and the closing phenylalanine or tryptophan. A D gene is named only where the DNA matches it firmly. For some rows the clone size is stated as once, few or many, or as a class when expanded; others skip it.

size	D	V	J	CDR3	DNA
NA	TRBD1	TRBV5-8	TRBJ1-5	CASSLRDRNQPQHF	TGTGCCAGCAGCTTGCGGGACAGAAATCAGCCCCAGCATTTT
once	TRBD1	TRBV4-1	TRBJ1-3	CASSPTLGDRDRGRGSGNTIYF	TGCGCCAGCAGCCCGACATTAGGGGACCGGGACAGGGGACGGGGCTCTGGAAACACCATATATTTT
once	TRBD1	TRBV5-1	TRBJ2-2	CASSSGDRDTGELFF	TGCGCCAGCAGCTCGGGGGACAGGGACACCGGGGAGCTGTTTTTT
NA	TRBD2	TRBV3-1/TRBV3-2	TRBJ2-2	CAASNSRRGSDTGELFF	TGTGCCGCCAGCAATTCAAGGCGGGGGTCGGACACCGGGGAGCTGTTTTTT
NA	TRBD1	TRBV7-8	TRBJ1-1	CASSATGVNTEAFF	TGTGCCAGCAGCGCCACAGGGGTGAACACTGAAGCTTTCTTT
NA	TRBD1	TRBV6-5	TRBJ1-4	CASRLGQGGDEKLFF	TGTGCCAGCAGACTCGGACAGGGAGGGGATGAAAAACTGTTTTTT
NA	NA	TRBV10-3	TRBJ1-1	CAISEGRGAFF	TGTGCCATCAGTGAGGGGAGGGGAGCTTTCTTT
NA	NA	TRBV20-1	TRBJ2-4	CSASEVVNLAKNIQYF	TGCAGTGCTAGTGAGGTAGTAAATCTAGCCAAAAACATTCAGTACTTC
NA	TRBD1	TRBV30	TRBJ2-7	CAWTPGTGGCYF	TGTGCCTGGACTCCTGGGACAGGGGGCTGTTACTTC
NA	NA	TRBV7-8	TRBJ2-2	CASSLRNTGELFF	TGTGCCAGCAGCCTGAGAAACACCGGGGAGCTGTTTTTT
NA	TRBD1	TRBV7-2	TRBJ1-2	CASSVTGTGESGYTF	TGTGCCAGCAGCGTGACCGGGACAGGGGAGAGCGGCTACACCTTC
NA	NA	TRBV6-5	TRBJ1-6	CASSYSTAYNSPLHF	TGTGCCAGCAGTTACTCGACAGCTTATAATTCACCCCTCCACTTT
NA	NA	TRBV9	TRBJ1-2	CASSVGQGPNYGYTF	TGTGCCAGCAGCGTAGGGCAGGGGCCGAACTATGGCTACACCTTC
once	NA	TRBV28	TRBJ2-7	CASTSLAEQYF	TGTGCCAGCACCTCCCTAGCGGAGCAGTACTTC
NA	TRBD1	TRBV5-1	TRBJ1-6	CASSFGQGSSYNSPLHF	TGCGCCAGCAGCTTCGGACAGGGCAGCTCCTATAATTCACCCCTCCACTTT
NA	TRBD1	TRBV10-1	TRBJ2-3	CASSVGWTGGLDTQYF	TGCGCCAGCAGTGTCGGCTGGACAGGGGGTTTAGATACGCAGTATTTT
NA	NA	TRBV25-1	TRBJ1-5	CASKGGGEQPQHF	TGTGCCAGCAAGGGAGGGGGGGAACAGCCCCAGCATTTT
NA	NA	TRBV7-2	TRBJ1-4	CASSARGGTGEKLFF	TGTGCCAGCAGCGCTAGGGGGGGGACGGGTGAAAAACTGTTTTTT
NA	NA	TRBV6-5	TRBJ1-2	CASSYGGLFYGYTF	TGTGCCAGCAGTTACGGCGGGCTCTTCTATGGCTACACCTTC
NA	TRBD1	TRBV9	TRBJ2-7	CASSVVPAKGAYEQYF	TGTGCCAGCAGCGTAGTTCCGGCAAAGGGGGCTTACGAGCAGTACTTC
NA	NA	TRBV28	TRBJ1-5	CASSLRSLITDQPQHF	TGTGCCAGCAGTTTACGGTCCCTAATTACCGATCAGCCCCAGCATTTT
few	TRBD1	TRBV3-1/TRBV3-2	TRBJ1-4	CASSQLGRTGGEKLFF	TGTGCCAGCAGCCAATTGGGCCGGACAGGGGGTGAAAAACTGTTTTTT